This T cell receptor (beta chain) was sequenced during a study of cytomegalovirus exposure and HLA in healthy donors (dated by TCRdb to 2017 to 2019). For the study in its entirety: An earlier analysis of 587 of the donors reported around 280 Gb of sequence data and some 110 million unique TCR beta sequences obtained from 150 million to 200 million T cells. Along with the approximately 700-subject first cohort, a separate validation cohort of more than 90 different subjects was used. Both class I and class II loci were covered by HLA typing, at four-digit resolution. A later genetic analysis used genome-wide SNP genotypes for about 65% of the 666 donors, treating that subset as a discovery cohort. The study used immunosequencing to profile the T cell repertoires of 600 to 850 subjects and linked those repertoires to cytomegalovirus serostatus. On average, around 230,000 unique TCR beta nucleotide sequences were sequenced per donor among about 400 genotyped donors of the cohort, with around 19% of those sequences being non-productive. Roughly 5 DR-DQ haplotypes were treated as single units for association and clustering because of strong linkage in the cohort. Donor age, sex, ethnicity and CMV serostatus were compiled together with the repertoire data. In the later analysis, no new phenotypic data were used to find candidate immune exposures; instead, reliance was placed on TCR beta sequences and their occurrence across donors. Approximately 310 gigabases of sequencing data and some 85 million unique TCR sequences were included in an early release covering about 700 HLA-typed donors. High-throughput TCR immunosequencing, statistical association of individual TCRs with disease status, and machine learning were combined to predict cytomegalovirus infection status. A later analysis re-analyzed previously published TCR beta repertoires from roughly 690 donors and added high-resolution HLA genotyping to study TCR occurrence patterns. The study aimed to test whether signatures of past pathogen exposure could be identified by cataloging public T cell receptors. The genetic ancestry cluster associated with self-reported Caucasian donors included about four fifths of the approximately 400 genotyped donors. All discovery cohort repertoires had been generated on a single sequencing platform. To decide whether each TCR beta V gene segment behaved as functional or pseudogenic, an earlier analysis of fewer than 750 of the donors relied on high-throughput TCR beta sequencing. The number of typed donors differed by locus: about 620-630 for A, B, C, DRB1 and DQB1; 500 to 550 for DQA1; fewer than 610 for DPA1; and some 470 for DPB1. The investigation overall reported the following: Assigning TCR associations to individual alleles was difficult when HLA alleles, especially DR and DQ, strongly co-occurred. In a later analysis, the rate of TCR association differed among HLA loci, with DRB1 alleles having the most associated TCRs and HLA-C alleles having the fewest. The classifier was reported to diagnose cytomegalovirus status with high specificity and sensitivity in both the original and validation cohorts. A further reported finding was that TCR beta sequences accurately predicted the HLA-A and HLA-B alleles for most subjects in the first cohort. In the study, approximately 160 TCR beta chains were listed as associated with cytomegalovirus. Because counts were too low, approximately 18 rarely observed V segments, including chromosome 9 orphons, were excluded from the earlier analysis of 500 to 700 of the donors. Roughly uniform sequencing depth across donors was assumed in presence/absence analyses, although this assumption may not hold. A later analysis found that HLA-associated TCR beta chains were more clonally expanded and had lower generation probabilities than equally common non-associated chains. A later genetic analysis associated a missense DCLRE1C variant with V-gene and J-gene trimming of TCR beta chains, and an independent cohort replicated the association. The authors suggested that the approach could potentially be generalized to other disease states and immunological phenotypes. Most TCR sequences were observed very rarely across donors, whereas some public TCRs were present in many individuals. A cluster of highly shared sequence variants was judged likely to represent a technical artifact of the sequencing pipeline. A few of the identified cytomegalovirus-associated TCR beta chains were confirmed in vitro to be specific for cytomegalovirus antigens. The cohort was sequenced for TCR beta chains only, and without alpha or paired-chain data the features that could be detected were limited. Several of the top co-occurrence clusters appeared to be linked to parvovirus B19, influenza, CMV and Epstein-Barr virus, according to a later analysis. Correlated functional status among segregating V segments might be attributable to linkage disequilibrium, but an unknown experimental factor could not be ruled out. CMV serostatus was the only immune exposure information available for the cohort. In a later analysis, 16,951 TCR beta sequences were associated with specific HLA alleles at a false discovery rate of 0.05. Because HLA typing was missing for some donors at each locus, association tests included only the typed subset. A later analysis found that most CMV-associated TCR beta chains appeared HLA-restricted, with HLA associations seemingly driven largely by CMV exposure. In an earlier analysis of some 540 of the donors, most TCR beta V segments appeared in productive rearrangements about 90% or about 30% of the time, broadly matching IMGT annotations. According to a later genetic analysis, donors in an Asian-associated ancestry cluster had fewer N-insertions in productive TCRs than the approximately 700-donor mean.

On this clone itself: No cognate antigen has been identified for it. It has no much larger one-base neighbor in the sample; base qualities were not kept.

Library prep was done by the immunoSEQ multiplex PCR assay. For the multiplex PCR, a mixture combining 60 forward primers for TCR Vbeta segments and 13 reverse primers for TCR Jbeta segments was used. A multiplex PCR assay on genomic DNA amplified the CDR3 region of rearranged TCR beta genes. On the Illumina HiSeq System, the amplified TCR beta libraries were sequenced as 87-base-pair reads. As for how the authors treated the data: In a later analysis, about 80 million unique TCR beta chains were counted across the approximately 670 repertoires, and about 10 million of these chains were shared by at least two donors. To remove PCR and sequencing errors, raw reads were error-corrected and collapsed into unique sequences using a nearest-neighbor algorithm that merged closely related sequences. CDR3 sequences were aligned to IMGT reference sequences to assign V, D and J gene segments. For a sequence to be retained, at least a six-nucleotide match to both a V gene segment and a J gene segment was required. Rearrangements were called productive when the CDR3 lacked stop codons and stayed in frame with V and J; all others were non-productive. Following IMGT convention, CDR3 was defined as the stretch from the second conserved V-encoded cysteine up to the conserved J-encoded phenylalanine. In an earlier analysis of 550 to 650 of the donors, sequences lacking an unambiguous match to a single V gene segment were excluded. An earlier analysis of several hundred of the donors called V segments functional above 56.7% productive rearrangements and segregating when the between-donor standard deviation exceeded 5%. A statistical classification framework was built for diagnosing cytomegalovirus status from the catalog of TCR beta chain sequences. In a later analysis, TCR nucleotide sequences were compared against IMGT/GENE-DB human TR gene sequences so that V and J genes could be assigned. The TCRdist pipeline was used in a later analysis to assign CDR3 sequences and most-parsimonious VDJ recombination scenarios. In a later analysis, every TCR beta chain was defined by the combination of its CDR3 amino acid sequence and its V-gene family, and reads without a unique V-gene family were dropped. As a way to deal with suspected cross-contamination and a sequencing artifact, a later analysis dropped 500 to 700 nucleotide sequences that were highly shared and had low generation probability. In a later analysis, a clonal expansion index for each public chain was calculated from normalized within-repertoire ranks of inferred template counts. Generation probabilities in a later analysis came from a VDJ recombination model fitted to out-of-frame rearrangements, and those results were checked against IGoR. In a later analysis, hypergeometric tests were used to score TCR-TCR, TCR-HLA and TCR-CMV co-occurrence, with a repertoire-size bias correction applied to TCR pairs. To estimate false discovery rates, a later analysis permuted the HLA or CMV assignments 20 times. A later analysis grouped co-occurring TCRs with DBSCAN, adding TCRdist sequence similarity when clustering within HLA-allele-positive subsets. Co-occurrence clustering excluded repertoires with fewer than 30,000 or more than 120,000 public chains, plus five with anomalous nucleotide sharing. What TCRdb holds here is the immuneACCESS table cut down to in-frame rearrangements. Part of the clones is not present; checked against another copy, under half of the missing clones reflect an unresolved V gene, and the others are unexplained. That table is the source of V, J and clone size, and D and trimming were worked out from the DNA. This sample gives fewer than 200,000 clones in total; about three quarters of them show up just once. The ten top clones hold under 7.5% of the sample.

The cohort consisted of more than 650 healthy bone marrow donors. All cohort members were sampled while nominally healthy, although unrecorded immune exposures were likely present. The donor tested CMV seronegative and was one of the 352 seronegative cohort members. Every donor gave a peripheral blood sample, and the peripheral blood mononuclear cells from that sample were used for TCR beta sequencing. The Qiagen DNeasy Blood Extraction Kit was used to extract genomic DNA from the blood cell samples. This sequence originates from a man aged 35 to 55 in good health and CMV-seronegative. The specimen sequenced was PBMCs.

The sequenced DNA is TGTGCCAGCAGCCCAGGGGGCGGCGCCCCTGAAGCTTTCTTT. Its translation reads: CASSPGGGAPEAFF. The rearrangement joined TRBV7-3 to TRBJ1-1; 8 bases in the junction line up with TRBD1. V loses 5 bases at its end and J loses 6 bases; junction bases beyond the gene matches: 8. From cysteine to phenylalanine, the CDR3 is 14 amino acids long. Here the CDR3 DNA is all that survives: 42 bases in frame from base 1. CDR1 and CDR2, per the germline V gene, are SGHTA and FQGTGA.